This passage covers 32 T cell receptor beta chains from one sample sequenced in a study of blood T cell repertoires in COVID-19. TCRdb keeps only in-frame clones here, not all; method: immunoSEQ multiplex PCR. Seen here are a few hundred thousand clones, nearly 90% observed once, and the top ten hold approximately 1.5%. The sequencing sample was made of PBMCs or T cells enriched from blood (not recorded which). The receptors here all came from a woman aged 18-29 years with acute COVID-19.

J is TRBJ2-7 and V is TRBV28; TRBD1 matches at 8 bases. This CDR3 region has 15 residues. Germline CDR1 MDHEN, CDR2 SYDVKM. J gave up 1 base and V 6 bases, and 8 bases lay outside the gene matches. CDR3 amino acids: CASSRDRPTSYEQYF. CDR3 nucleotide sequence: TGTGCCAGCAGCAGGGACAGGCCCACATCCTACGAGCAGTACTTC.

On this clone: Other DNA sequences in the same sample also yield this CDR3. V gene TRBV5-1 combines with J gene TRBJ1-2; D not resolved. Trimming stripped 0 bases from V and 4 bases from J, with 7 bases between. Per germline, CDR1 SGHRS and CDR2 YFSETQ. The CDR3 loop spans 13 amino acids. The CDR3 DNA sequence: TGCGCCAGCAGCTTGGACTCGTTCTATGGCTACACCTTC. It yields the protein CASSLDSFYGYTF.

V usage is TRBV7-9 and J usage is TRBJ2-2; D is possibly TRBD2 (6 bases). Germline V gene lookup returns CDR1 SEHNR and CDR2 FQNEAQ (reference sequence). V was trimmed by 6 bases and J by 3 bases, leaving 20 bases between them. CDR3 length equals 17 residues. CDR3 sequence (DNA): TGTGCCAGCAGGGCCCGCTGGACTAAGGGAGACACCGGGGAGCTGTTTTTT. Amino acid sequence: CASRARWTKGDTGELFF.

V gene TRBV2 combines with J gene TRBJ2-7, with a possible D match to TRBD2 (5 bases). CDR1 SNHLY and CDR2 FYNNEI come from the germline V gene. Trimming left V 6 bases short and J 5 bases short, with 11 bases between. The CDR3 sequence is 12 residues long. The CDR3 here is CASRKMRDEQYF. In nucleotides, the CDR3 is TGTGCCAGCAGGAAAATGAGGGACGAGCAGTACTTC.

The rearrangement joins TRBV7-9 to TRBJ1-4; D uncertain. The CDR3 spans 15 residues. The germline gives CDR1 SEHNR, CDR2 FQNEAQ (reference sequence). V was trimmed by 5 bases and J by 5 bases, leaving 15 bases between them. CDR3 residues: CASSPHPTANEKLFF. CDR3 nucleotides: TGTGCCAGCAGCCCCCACCCCACCGCGAATGAAAAACTGTTTTTT.

The V call is TRBV7-8, the J call TRBJ1-2; D gene ambiguous. The V end was cut by 4 bases, the J end by 2 bases, with 14 bases between. This CDR3 region has 15 residues. Germline V lookup: CDR1 SGHVS, CDR2 FQNEAQ. CDR3 in DNA: TGTGCCAGCAGCTCCGAGAGGTCCCCGAACTATGGCTACACCTTC. Residues: CASSSERSPNYGYTF.

This clone is a singleton in its sample. V and J are TRBV5-1 and TRBJ2-5; TRBD1 agrees at 9 bases. CDR1 SGHRS and CDR2 YFSETQ come from the germline V gene. The CDR3 runs to 15 residues. J lost 12 bases, V lost 4 bases, and 16 bases had no gene match. CDR3 in amino acids: CASSGDLDRGRFEYF. The CDR3 nucleotides read TGCGCCAGCAGCGGTGACCTGGACAGGGGCAGATTTGAGTACTTC.

V and J are TRBV6-6 and TRBJ1-5; D not resolved. The germline V and J ends were trimmed by 6 bases and 1 base, with 16 bases remaining between them. The CDR3 is made up of 16 amino acids. CDR1 is MNHNY and CDR2 is SVGAGI in the germline V gene (reference sequence). The CDR3 DNA is TGTGCCAGCAGCCCCCGTTTGAGGAGCAGCAATCAGCCCCAGCATTTT. Translating it yields CASSPRLRSSNQPQHF.

This chain connects TRBV28 to TRBJ2-5, with a tentative D call TRBD1 (6 bases). The germline V gene encodes CDR1 MDHEN and CDR2 SYDVKM. The ends were cut back, 1 base at V and 10 bases at J, with 13 bases in the middle. This CDR3 comprises 13 residues. The CDR3 is CASSLSTGWDQYF. The DNA for the CDR3 is TGTGCCAGCAGTTTATCTACAGGGTGGGACCAGTACTTC.

This clone has just a few counts. The chain uses TRBV6-2 or TRBV6-3 and TRBJ2-7, with D unclear. The germline V gene has CDR1 MNHEY and CDR2 SVGEGT. The CDR3 totals 13 residues. V was cut by 2 bases and J by 0 bases, with 5 bases left in between. The CDR3 reads CASSYTNSYEQYF. As DNA, the CDR3 is TGTGCCAGCAGTTACACAAACTCCTACGAGCAGTACTTC.

The table lists this clone with a count of one. This chain connects TRBV28 to TRBJ2-7; a weak D match, TRBD1 (8 bases). The CDR3 is 14 amino acids. Germline assignment: CDR1 MDHEN and CDR2 SYDVKM. V dropped 5 bases and J dropped 1 base, with 12 bases sitting between them. CDR3 sequence (DNA): TGTGCCAGCAGTCTACAGGGGGGGTCCTACGAGCAGTACTTC. Its translation is CASSLQGGSYEQYF. The full variable domain, in which reference TRBV28 and TRBJ2-7 provide the parts outside the CDR3, is DVKVTQSSRYLVKRTGEKVFLECVQDMDHENMFWYRQDPGLGLRLIYFSYDVKMKEKGDIPEGYSVSREKKERFSLILESASTNQTSMYLCASSLQGGSYEQYFGPGTRLTVT.

The V gene is TRBV19, the J gene TRBJ1-5, with 8 bases that match TRBD1. Germline V gene data show CDR1 as LNHDA and CDR2 as SQIVND (reference sequence). The CDR3 runs to 15 residues. With 7 bases clipped from V and 6 bases from J, the junction kept 11 bases outside the gene matches. The CDR3, as DNA: TGTGCCAGTACGGTTCGCAGGGGGCCTGGTCAGCCCCAGCATTTT. Protein sequence: CASTVRRGPGQPQHF.

This clone appeared a few times. Other DNA sequences of this sample code for an identical CDR3. The chain links TRBV18 to TRBJ2-5; 10 bases match TRBD2. Germline CDR1 is KGHSH and CDR2 is LQKENI. Losses at the gene ends were 4 bases for V and 2 bases for J; bases not matched to a gene: 1. The CDR3 contains 14 residues. Written as DNA, the CDR3 is TGTGCCAGCTCACTAGCGGGAGGACAAGAGACCCAGTACTTC. Translating it yields CASSLAGGQETQYF.

This chain connects TRBV6-5 to TRBJ1-2, with 10 nucleotides matching TRBD1. V shed 4 bases and J 3 bases; nucleotides not matched to a gene: 5. CDR3 size: 15 residues. Germline CDR1 is MNHEY and CDR2 is SVGAGI. The CDR3 loop reads CASSSRDRGDYGYTF. CDR3 in DNA: TGTGCCAGCAGTTCCCGGGACAGGGGCGACTATGGCTACACCTTC.

The chain links TRBV14 to TRBJ2-7; 9 bases fit TRBD2. The CDR3 sequence is 16 residues long. Looked up from germline, CDR1 is SGHDN and CDR2 is FVKESK. The ends lost 3 bases at V and 3 bases at J; junction bases unmatched: 9. DNA of the CDR3: TGTGCCAGCAGCCAGGGAGTGCGGGAGGGCCTCTACGAGCAGTACTTC. This sequence encodes CASSQGVREGLYEQYF.

The chain couples TRBV28 to TRBJ1-5; TRBD1 matches 9 bases. There are 15 residues in the CDR3. Germline V gene data show CDR1 as MDHEN and CDR2 as SYDVKM. Trimming took 5 bases from V and 5 from J; bases not matched to a gene: 7. DNA for the CDR3: TGTGCCAGCAGTCCTCCGGACAGGGGATATCAGCCCCAGCATTTT. It is translated as CASSPPDRGYQPQHF.

The chain is built from TRBV9 and TRBJ1-6; 9 bases line up with TRBD1. Germline V gene lookup returns CDR1 SGDLS and CDR2 YYNGEE. This CDR3 has 16 amino acids. The trim removed 0 bases at V and 11 bases at J, leaving 9 bases unmatched. The CDR3 DNA reads TGTGCCAGCAGCGTAGGAGGGACAGGGCGATTCACACCCCTCCACTTT. Protein: CASSVGGTGRFTPLHF. The full variable domain, in which reference TRBV9 and TRBJ1-6 provide the parts outside the CDR3, is DSGVTQTPKHLITATGQRVTLRCSPRSGDLSVYWYQQSLDQGLQFLIQYYNGEERAKGNILERFSAQQFPDLHSELNLSSLELGDSALYFCASSVGGTGRFTPLHFGNGTRLTVT.

The chain couples TRBV11-2 to TRBJ1-1; the D is unclear. The V and J ends lost 1 base and 1 base respectively, with 10 bases between them. This CDR3 spans 15 amino acids. Germline CDR1 SGHAT, CDR2 FQNNGV. CDR3 bases: TGTGCCAGCAGCTTAGGGGTCGGAGAGAACACTGAAGCTTTCTTT. This translates into CASSLGVGENTEAFF.

The table lists this clone with a count of one. The genes are TRBV9 and TRBJ1-1, with D possibly matching TRBD1 (5 bases). The length of the CDR3 is 13 residues. Trimming took 3 bases from V and 8 from J, leaving 14 bases between them. The germline V gene has CDR1 SGDLS and CDR2 YYNGEE. As DNA, the CDR3 is TGTGCCAGCAGCGCCGAGGGGCGGGGGGAAGCTTTCTTT. The encoded protein is CASSAEGRGEAFF.

This chain joins TRBV7-9 and TRBJ2-3, with D possibly being TRBD1 (6 bases). This CDR3 spans 13 amino acids. The V gene lost 5 bases and the J gene lost 7 bases, with 13 bases spanning the gap. Germline loops: CDR1 SEHNR, CDR2 FQNEAQ (reference sequence). CDR3 residues: CASSPGDPHTQYF. CDR3 DNA sequence: TGTGCCAGCAGCCCAGGGGACCCGCATACGCAGTATTTT. Looking up the rest from reference TRBV7-9 and TRBJ2-3 gives the full variable domain: DTGVSQNPRHKITKRGQNVTFRCDPISEHNRLYWYRQTLGQGPEFLTYFQNEAQLEKSRLLSDRFSAERPKGSFSTLEIQRTEQGDSAMYLCASSPGDPHTQYFGPGTRLTVL.

This sequence joins TRBV3-1 (or the pseudogene TRBV3-2) and TRBJ1-2, with D possibly matching TRBD1 (5 bases). V lost 4 bases and J 8 bases, leaving 17 bases between the germline ends. CDR1 is LGHDT and CDR2 is YNNKEL in the germline V gene (reference sequence). The CDR3 consists of 14 residues. CDR3 coding DNA: TGTGCCAGCAGCCGTAGACAGACAGTTTTCGGCTACACCTTC. This codes for CASSRRQTVFGYTF.

The J gene is TRBJ2-3, the V gene TRBV11-2, with a possible D match to TRBD2 (5 bases). The CDR3 has 11 amino acids. Trimming removed 6 bases at V and 8 bases at J, with 9 bases between. Germline CDR1 reads SGHAT; CDR2 reads FQNNGV. The CDR3 reads CASRTTGTQYF. The CDR3 DNA reads as TGTGCCAGCAGGACTACGGGTACGCAGTATTTT.

V and J are TRBV30 and TRBJ1-1; 8 bases are shared with TRBD1. From germline, CDR1 is GTSNPN and CDR2 SVGIG (reference sequence). The CDR3 loop spans 15 amino acids. The V gene end was trimmed by 2 bases and the J gene end by 2 bases; junction bases not matched to a gene: 7. In DNA form, the CDR3 reads TGTGCCTGGAGTCGTGGACAGGGAGCAAACACTGAAGCTTTCTTT. Its protein product is CAWSRGQGANTEAFF.

The chain recombines TRBV5-5 with TRBJ2-1; the D gene is possibly TRBD1 (5 bases). This CDR3 has 11 amino acids. Trimming left V 4 bases short and J 11 bases short, with 10 bases between. CDR1 SGHKS and CDR2 YYEKEE come from the germline V gene (reference sequence). The CDR3 here is CASSQGSQQFF. The DNA for the CDR3 is TGTGCCAGCAGCCAGGGAAGTCAGCAGTTCTTC.

The V call is TRBV14, the J call TRBJ2-3; D unresolved. Germline V lookup: CDR1 SGHDN, CDR2 FVKESK. V was clipped by 0 bases and J by 2 bases, with 12 bases between them. This CDR3 contains 16 residues. In DNA form, the CDR3 reads TGTGCCAGCAGCCAAGAACAAAATATTGCCACAGATACGCAGTATTTT. This translates into CASSQEQNIATDTQYF.

The rearrangement joins TRBV6-5 to TRBJ1-5; 7 positions agree with TRBD1. After removal of 6 bases from V and 6 bases from J, the junction contained 5 bases not matched to a gene. The V gene's germline CDR1 is MNHEY and CDR2 SVGAGI. This CDR3 comprises 13 residues. CDR3 sequence (DNA): TGTGCCAGCAGCCCAGACAGGGTTCAGCCCCAGCATTTT. It codes for CASSPDRVQPQHF.

The chain couples TRBV30 to TRBJ2-4, with D tentatively TRBD1 (6 bases). This CDR3 is built from 14 residues. V dropped 2 bases and J dropped 0 bases, with 8 bases sitting between them. Germline CDR1 is GTSNPN and CDR2 is SVGIG (reference sequence). The CDR3 nucleotides are TGTGCCTGGAGTACAGGGTCAGCCAAAAACATTCAGTACTTC. Protein: CAWSTGSAKNIQYF.

As DNA, the CDR3 is TGTGCCAGCAGCTTAGGTTGGACAGGGTTTGGCTACACCTTC. This encodes CASSLGWTGFGYTF. V usage is TRBV7-9 and J usage is TRBJ1-2; 8 bases match TRBD1. V lost 1 base, J lost 7 bases, and 5 bases stayed unmatched. The CDR3 has 14 amino acids. The germline V gene has CDR1 SEHNR and CDR2 FQNEAQ (reference sequence).

For this clone: Other DNA sequences in the sample encode the same CDR3. The V call is TRBV3-1 (or the pseudogene TRBV3-2), the J call TRBJ2-3; 11 bases fit TRBD2. This CDR3 has 16 amino acids. With 3 bases clipped from V and 2 bases from J, the junction kept 4 bases outside the gene matches. Germline CDR1 and CDR2: LGHDT and YNNKEL (reference sequence). The CDR3 sequence is CASSQRTSGYTDTQYF. CDR3 DNA sequence: TGTGCCAGCAGCCAGAGGACTAGCGGGTACACAGATACGCAGTATTTT.

The V gene is TRBV6-6, the J gene TRBJ2-1, with 12 bases aligning to TRBD2. Trimming removed 6 bases from V and 9 bases from J; junction bases left unmatched: 12. The CDR3 runs 16 residues. Germline CDR1 MNHNY, CDR2 SVGAGI (reference sequence). The CDR3 region has the DNA TGTGCCAGCAGCCGAAGGACTAGCGGGAATCCTAGTGAGCAGTTCTTC. Protein: CASSRRTSGNPSEQFF.

The V call is TRBV30, the J call TRBJ2-5; D remains unclear. Trimming took off 0 bases at V and 3 bases at J, with 5 bases between the two ends. This CDR3 has 12 amino acids. CDR1 and CDR2 (germline): GTSNPN, SVGIG (reference sequence). The CDR3 DNA reads TGTGCCTGGAGTGTAGCGAAAGAGACCCAGTACTTC. Translation: CAWSVAKETQYF.

The chain links TRBV27 to TRBJ2-6; 8 bases match TRBD1. Germline V gene sequence: CDR1 MNHEY, CDR2 SMNVEV (reference sequence). The CDR3 sequence is 17 residues long. Trimming at V came to 8 bases and at J to 2 bases, leaving 11 bases not matched to a gene. In nucleotides, the CDR3 is TGTGCCAGCCGGACAGGGATGGGAGCCGCTGGGGCCAACGTCCTGACTTTC. Encoded protein: CASRTGMGAAGANVLTF. Filled out from reference TRBV27 and TRBJ2-6, the complete variable domain reads EAQVTQNPRYLITVTGKKLTVTCSQNMNHEYMSWYRQDPGLGLRQIYYSMNVEVTDKGDVPEGYKVSRKEKRNFPLILESPSPNQTSLYFCASRTGMGAAGANVLTFGAGSRLTVL.